The 21 T cell receptor beta chains below were found in one sample sequenced in a study of OX40 agonist ivuxolimab in advanced cancers. The table came from immunoSEQ multiplex PCR; TCRdb's copy has only in-frame clones and leaves some out. The sample shows tens of thousands of clones, 90% of them seen only once. The sample here was CD4+ or CD8+ T cells sorted from blood, taken in a trial of the OX40 agonist ivuxolimab. Every receptor here comes from an adult with an advanced solid tumor such as melanoma, head and neck, liver or kidney cancer.

The chain carries TRBV28 and TRBJ1-2; D remains ambiguous. CDR3 size: 12 residues. In germline, CDR1 is MDHEN, CDR2 SYDVKM. Trimming took 3 bases from V and 8 from J, leaving 10 bases between them. The CDR3: CASSLPLKGYTF. CDR3 nucleotide sequence: TGTGCCAGCAGTTTGCCCCTCAAGGGCTACACCTTC.

This clone came up once. CDR3 sequence: CASSQGLAGAPPAKNIQYF. Written as DNA, the CDR3 is TGCGCCAGCAGCCAAGGACTAGCGGGGGCCCCACCAGCCAAAAACATTCAGTACTTC. The rearrangement links TRBV4-1 to TRBJ2-4; 12 bases line up with TRBD2. This CDR3 has 19 residues. Looked up from germline, CDR1 is MGHRA and CDR2 is YSYEKL. V dropped 1 base and J dropped 0; count of bases not matched to a gene: 7.

This clone was detected once. The chain links TRBV7-2 to TRBJ1-1; possibly TRBD1 for D (6 bases). Trimming removed 4 bases from V and 10 bases from J, with 16 bases in between. The CDR3 extends over 13 amino acids. Germline CDR1 reads SGHTA; CDR2 reads FQGNSA. As DNA, the CDR3 is TGTGCCAGCAGCTATGCGCTAGGGGGTGCAGCTTTCTTT. This sequence encodes CASSYALGGAAFF.

The chain couples TRBV5-4 to TRBJ2-3; 7 nucleotides line up with TRBD2. The CDR3 is 16 residues long. The V gene end was trimmed by 0 bases and the J gene end by 2 bases; junction bases not matched to a gene: 6. Per the germline V gene, CDR1 is SGHNT and CDR2 is YYREEE (reference sequence). CDR3 bases: TGTGCCAGCAGCTTGGGCCTAGCGGAGTACACAGATACGCAGTATTTT. Its translation: CASSLGLAEYTDTQYF.

Only one count was recorded for this clone. The chain joins TRBV4-1 to TRBJ1-1; the D is unclear. V was shortened by 0 bases and J by 11 bases, with 13 bases between the two germline ends. Germline CDR1 and CDR2: MGHRA and YSYEKL. There are 13 residues in the CDR3. The CDR3 region is CASSQEPGRVAFF. The CDR3 DNA sequence: TGCGCCAGCAGCCAAGAACCGGGGAGGGTCGCTTTCTTT.

The chain couples TRBV19 to TRBJ1-5; D gene unclear. Germline CDR1 and CDR2: LNHDA and SQIVND (reference sequence). The CDR3 runs 13 residues. V lost 6 bases to trimming and J lost 4 bases, with 10 bases between them. Written as DNA, the CDR3 is TGTGCCAGTAGCGGTTCTGGGAATCAGCCCCAGCATTTT. Protein: CASSGSGNQPQHF.

This chain uses TRBV4-1 with TRBJ2-3; 15 bases are a match to TRBD2. The CDR3 is 19 residues long. V was clipped by 0 bases and J by 6 bases; unmatched bases: 10. Germline lookup yields CDR1 MGHRA and CDR2 YSYEKL. The CDR3 loop reads CASSQDRWTSGGGSDTQYF. The CDR3 DNA follows: TGCGCCAGCAGCCAAGACCGCTGGACTAGCGGGGGGGGTTCGGATACGCAGTATTTT.

The chain carries TRBV18 and TRBJ2-3, with 14 bases that match TRBD2. Germline CDR1 and CDR2: KGHSH and LQKENI. CDR3 length equals 18 residues. With V trimmed by 1 base and J by 1 base, 4 bases remained unmatched. CDR3 amino acids: CASSPRGTSGGGTDTQYF. CDR3 nucleotides: TGTGCCAGCTCACCACGTGGGACTAGCGGGGGAGGCACAGATACGCAGTATTTT.

V gene TRBV6-9 combines with J gene TRBJ1-1; D not certain. Trimming stripped 6 bases from V and 8 bases from J, with 13 bases between. Germline-derived CDR1 and CDR2 are MNHGY and SVAAGI. The CDR3 sequence is 12 residues long. The chain's CDR3 is CASRAEILEAFF. The CDR3 bases are TGTGCCAGCAGGGCGGAAATCTTGGAAGCTTTCTTT.

The chain links TRBV10-2 to TRBJ2-3; 12 positions match TRBD2. The CDR3 length is 16 residues. With V trimmed by 4 bases and J by 2 bases, 4 bases remained unmatched. Per germline, CDR1 WSHSY and CDR2 SAAADI. CDR3 residues: CASSGLAGGITDTQYF. The CDR3 nucleotides are TGCGCCAGCAGTGGCCTAGCGGGGGGGATCACAGATACGCAGTATTTT.

The genes are TRBV7-9 and TRBJ2-7; D is unresolved. Germline V CDR1 and CDR2: SEHNR, FQNEAQ (reference sequence). The germline V and J ends were trimmed by 1 base and 2 bases, with 6 bases remaining between them. The CDR3 sequence is 13 residues long. The chain's CDR3 is CASSLVRPYEQYF. In DNA, the CDR3 is TGTGCCAGCAGCTTAGTTCGGCCCTACGAGCAGTACTTC.

The chain employs TRBV7-8 and TRBJ1-1; TRBD1 matches at 10 bases. The CDR3 totals 17 residues. From germline, CDR1 is SGHVS and CDR2 FQNEAQ. V lost 0 bases, J lost 2 bases, and 6 bases stayed unmatched. The CDR3 is CASSLARQGAFNTEAFF. The CDR3 region has the DNA TGTGCCAGCAGCTTAGCCAGACAGGGGGCATTCAACACTGAAGCTTTCTTT.

The chain is built from TRBV10-3 and TRBJ1-2; TRBD1 agrees at 9 bases. Germline V gene data show CDR1 as ENHRY and CDR2 as SYGVKD. V trimming: 4 bases; J trimming: 0 bases; junction bases outside the gene matches: 6. The CDR3 runs 16 residues. The CDR3 loop reads CAISAADRGTNYGYTF. The DNA for the CDR3 is TGTGCCATCAGTGCGGCGGACAGGGGTACTAACTATGGCTACACCTTC.

In its sample, this clone was seen once. The V call is TRBV7-9, the J call TRBJ2-1; 11 bases line up with TRBD2. Germline V gene lookup returns CDR1 SEHNR and CDR2 FQNEAQ (reference sequence). J gave up 8 bases and V 2 bases, and 5 bases lay outside the gene matches. This CDR3 region has 15 residues. In DNA form, the CDR3 reads TGTGCCAGCAGCTTAAGACTAGCGGGGCGGCATGAGCAGTTCTTC. Translation: CASSLRLAGRHEQFF.

The genes are TRBV7-5 and TRBJ2-7; TRBD2 is the table's D call and was not checked against the DNA. TRBV7-5 is a recognized pseudogene. The CDR3 loop spans 16 amino acids. The CDR3 nucleotides are TGTGCCAGAAGCCCCGGGGGGCGGGGCAAATGGGACGAGCAGTACTTC. Amino acid sequence: CARSPGGRGKWDEQYF.

V usage is TRBV18 and J usage is TRBJ1-6; 9 positions agree with TRBD1. With 3 bases clipped from V and 7 bases from J, the junction kept 1 base outside the gene matches. CDR3 size: 14 residues. Germline V CDR1 and CDR2: KGHSH, LQKENI. The CDR3 reads CASSPGTGNSPLHF. The DNA for the CDR3 is TGTGCCAGCTCACCCGGGACAGGGAATTCACCCCTCCACTTT.

The J gene is TRBJ1-2, the V gene TRBV19, with D perhaps TRBD1 (6 bases). V dropped 8 bases and J dropped 5 bases, with 9 bases sitting between them. Germline V gene data show CDR1 as LNHDA and CDR2 as SQIVND (reference sequence). This CDR3 is built from 11 residues. The CDR3 protein is CASAQGYGYTF. Here the CDR3 DNA reads TGTGCCAGTGCTCAGGGGTATGGCTACACCTTC.

This chain connects TRBV30 to TRBJ1-1, with 7 bases matching TRBD1. Looked up from germline, CDR1 is GTSNPN and CDR2 is SVGIG (reference sequence). V was clipped by 3 bases and J by 4 bases; unmatched bases: 5. The CDR3 length is 13 residues. The CDR3 sequence is CAWRAPGGTEAFF. CDR3 sequence (DNA): TGTGCCTGGAGGGCCCCAGGGGGCACTGAAGCTTTCTTT.

To note about this clone: At one boundary the junction diverges from the germline segment, which might be a read error. The rearrangement uses TRBV18 and TRBJ2-2, with 9 bases aligning to TRBD1. This CDR3 is built from 17 residues. Germline V CDR1 and CDR2: KGHSH, LQKENI. This CDR3 reads CASSPPGLTGGTGELFF. The DNA for the CDR3 is TGTGCCAGCTCTCCACCAGGCCTGACAGGGGGCACCGGGGAGCTGTTTTTT. The whole variable domain, remainder taken from reference TRBV18 and TRBJ2-2, is NAGVMQNPRHLVRRRGQEARLRCSPMKGHSHVYWYRQLPEEGLKFMVYLQKENIIDESGMPKERFSAEFPKEGPSILRIQQVVRGDSAAYFCASSPPGLTGGTGELFFGEGSRLTVL.

The V and J genes are TRBV5-1 and TRBJ2-5, with 10 nucleotides matching TRBD2. Germline V lookup: CDR1 SGHRS, CDR2 YFSETQ. The CDR3 is 14 amino acids. V lost 4 bases, J lost 6 bases, and 6 bases stayed unmatched. The CDR3 is CASSPSGGAQTQYF. CDR3 nucleotides: TGCGCCAGCAGCCCGAGCGGGGGGGCCCAGACCCAGTACTTC.

J is TRBJ1-6 and V is TRBV6-5; the D gene is possibly TRBD1 (5 bases). This CDR3 contains 15 residues. Germline loops: CDR1 MNHEY, CDR2 SVGAGI. Trimming removed 5 bases from V and 9 bases from J, with 17 bases in between. CDR3 protein: CASSIQAIKRSPLHF. The CDR3 DNA sequence: TGTGCCAGCAGTATACAGGCGATAAAGCGTTCACCCCTCCACTTT.